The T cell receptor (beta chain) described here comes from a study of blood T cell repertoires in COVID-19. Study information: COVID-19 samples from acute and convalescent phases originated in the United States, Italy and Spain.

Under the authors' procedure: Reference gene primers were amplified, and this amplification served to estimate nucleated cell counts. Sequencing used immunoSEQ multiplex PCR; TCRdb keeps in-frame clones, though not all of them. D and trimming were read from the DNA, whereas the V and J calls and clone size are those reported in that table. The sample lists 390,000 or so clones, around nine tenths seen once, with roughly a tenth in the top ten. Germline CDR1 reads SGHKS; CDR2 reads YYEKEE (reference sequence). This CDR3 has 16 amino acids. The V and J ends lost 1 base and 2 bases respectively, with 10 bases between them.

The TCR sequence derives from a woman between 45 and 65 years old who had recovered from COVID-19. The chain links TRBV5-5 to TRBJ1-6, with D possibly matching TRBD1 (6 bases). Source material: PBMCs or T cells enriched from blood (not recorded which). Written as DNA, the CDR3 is TGTGCCAGCAGCTTGACAGGGCAGCCCTATAATTCACCCCTCCACTTT. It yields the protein CASSLTGQPYNSPLHF. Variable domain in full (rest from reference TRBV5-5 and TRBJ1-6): DAGVTQSPTHLIKTRGQQVTLRCSPISGHKSVSWYQQVLGQGPQFIFQYYEKEERGRGNFPDRFSARQFPNYSSELNVNALLLGDSALYLCASSLTGQPYNSPLHFGNGTRLTVT.